The clone carrying this TCR beta chain turned up a few times. This sample stems from a study of blood T cell repertoires in COVID-19. Study overall: Sites across the United States, Italy and Spain contributed samples from acute and convalescent COVID-19.

The CDR3 extends over 14 amino acids. The junction had 5 bases not matched to a gene; V was cut back by 4 bases and J by 3 bases. Germline values: CDR1 SGHAT, CDR2 FQNNGV. The study recruited people aged about 18 to 95 years across more than 20 US areas. In assigning cohorts, the study relied on participant-reported clinical history. In the study's own analysis: Reference gene primer amplification yielded estimated nucleated cell counts. TCRdb's table, derived via immunoSEQ multiplex PCR, lists solely in-frame clones and lacks some. The V and J calls and clone size come from that table; D and trimming were worked out from the DNA. Here the sample spans approximately 210,000 clones, more than 75% being singletons.

Material for sequencing was PBMCs or T cells enriched from blood (not recorded which). The J gene is TRBJ1-1, the V gene TRBV11-2; 7 bases are shared with TRBD1. This clonotype originated in a man aged 25 to 45 with acute COVID-19. The CDR3 is CASSSQGGYTEAFF. CDR3 coding DNA: TGTGCCAGCAGCTCGCAGGGGGGATACACTGAAGCTTTCTTT.